This T cell receptor beta chain was captured by sequencing in a study of blood T cell repertoires in COVID-19. Study summary: Donors in the United States, Italy and Spain gave samples during acute or convalescent COVID-19. The analysed material was cDNA or gDNA that came from T cells, B-cell-depleted T cells, or PBMCs.

The CDR3 totals 15 residues. Trimming removed 0 bases from V and 4 bases from J, with 13 bases in between. Germline V gene lookup returns CDR1 SGDLS and CDR2 YYNGEE. Authors' methods: Scientists estimated how many nucleated cells there were by amplifying reference gene primers. Assay used: immunoSEQ multiplex PCR; TCRdb lists only in-frame clones, some missing. V, J and clone size are those of that table, while D and trimming were read from the DNA. The table includes some 200,000 clones, 87% detected once. The TCR sequence derives from a man aged 35 to 55 with active or convalescent COVID-19. Sequenced sample: peripheral blood. The chain employs TRBV9 and TRBJ1-2; D is possibly TRBD1 (5 bases). The CDR3 DNA reads as TGTGCCAGCAGCGTAGGTTTGGACACCGTCTATGGCTACACCTTC. Translation: CASSVGLDTVYGYTF.